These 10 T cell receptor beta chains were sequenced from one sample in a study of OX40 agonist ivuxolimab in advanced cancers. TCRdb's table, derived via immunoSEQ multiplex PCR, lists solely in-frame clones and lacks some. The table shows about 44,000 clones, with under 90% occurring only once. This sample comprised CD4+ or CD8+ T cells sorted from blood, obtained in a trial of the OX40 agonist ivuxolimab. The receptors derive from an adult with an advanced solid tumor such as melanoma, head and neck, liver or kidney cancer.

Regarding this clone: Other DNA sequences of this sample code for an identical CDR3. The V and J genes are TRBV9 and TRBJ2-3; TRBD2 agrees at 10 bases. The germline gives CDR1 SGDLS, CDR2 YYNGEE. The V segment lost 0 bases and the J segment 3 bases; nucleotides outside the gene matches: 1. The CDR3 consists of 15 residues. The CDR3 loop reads CASSVGTSGTDTQYF. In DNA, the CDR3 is TGTGCCAGCAGCGTAGGGACTAGCGGTACAGATACGCAGTATTTT.

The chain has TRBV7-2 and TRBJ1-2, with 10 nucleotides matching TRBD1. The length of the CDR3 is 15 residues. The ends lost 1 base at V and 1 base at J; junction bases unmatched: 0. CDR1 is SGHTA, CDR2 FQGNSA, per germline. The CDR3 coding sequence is TGTGCCAGCAGCTTAGGGACAGGGGGTAACTATGGCTACACCTTC. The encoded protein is CASSLGTGGNYGYTF.

For the CDR3, the DNA is TGCAGCGTCCTCCGTGGTGGCGAGCAGTACTTC. Translating it yields CSVLRGGEQYF. The chain links TRBV29-1 to TRBJ2-7, with D hard to call. Germline CDR1 and CDR2: SQVTM and ANQGSEA. V was shortened by 6 bases and J by 6 bases, with 12 bases between the two germline ends. This CDR3 contains 11 residues.

The DNA of the CDR3 is TGTGCCAGCAGTTCAGGGACTAGCGGTTACAATGAGCAGTTCTTC. Its translation is CASSSGTSGYNEQFF. The chain employs TRBV27 and TRBJ2-1; 11 bases align to TRBD2. The V gene's germline CDR1 is MNHEY and CDR2 SMNVEV (reference sequence). V dropped 4 bases and J dropped 4; count of bases not matched to a gene: 3. The CDR3 loop spans 15 amino acids.

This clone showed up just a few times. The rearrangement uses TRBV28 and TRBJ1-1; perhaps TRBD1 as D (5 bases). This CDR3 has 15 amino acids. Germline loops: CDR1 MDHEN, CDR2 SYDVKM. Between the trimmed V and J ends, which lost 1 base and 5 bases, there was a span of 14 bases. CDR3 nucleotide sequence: TGTGCCAGCAGTTTATCTGGCTATTGGGGGACTGAAGCTTTCTTT. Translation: CASSLSGYWGTEAFF.

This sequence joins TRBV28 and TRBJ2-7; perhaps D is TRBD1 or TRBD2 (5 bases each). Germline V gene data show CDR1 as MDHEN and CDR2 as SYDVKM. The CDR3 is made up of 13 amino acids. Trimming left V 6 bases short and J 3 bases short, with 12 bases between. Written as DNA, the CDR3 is TGTGCCAGCAGAACCGGGGCCCGCTACGAGCAGTACTTC. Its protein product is CASRTGARYEQYF. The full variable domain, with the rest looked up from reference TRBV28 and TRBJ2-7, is DVKVTQSSRYLVKRTGEKVFLECVQDMDHENMFWYRQDPGLGLRLIYFSYDVKMKEKGDIPEGYSVSREKKERFSLILESASTNQTSMYLCASRTGARYEQYFGPGTRLTVT.

The CDR3, as DNA: TGCGCCAGCAGCTTGGAGGTTGACAGGGAGCTGTTTTTT. Protein product: CASSLEVDRELFF. The rearrangement uses TRBV5-1 and TRBJ2-2, with unresolved D. V was shortened by 0 bases and J by 9 bases, with 9 bases between the two germline ends. The CDR3 covers 13 residues. Germline V gene data show CDR1 as SGHRS and CDR2 as YFSETQ.

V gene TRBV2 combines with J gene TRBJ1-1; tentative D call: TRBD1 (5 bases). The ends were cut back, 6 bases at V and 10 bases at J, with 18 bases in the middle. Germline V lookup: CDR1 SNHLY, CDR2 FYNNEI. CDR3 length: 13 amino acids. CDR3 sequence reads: CASRGTGDSSAFF. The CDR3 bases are TGTGCCAGCAGGGGGACTGGGGATTCGTCAGCTTTCTTT.

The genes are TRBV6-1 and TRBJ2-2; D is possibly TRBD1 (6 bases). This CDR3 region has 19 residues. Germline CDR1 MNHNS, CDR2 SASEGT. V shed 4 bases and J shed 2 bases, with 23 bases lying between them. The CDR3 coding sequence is TGTGCCAGCAGTGGACCGACAGGATCTCGCCGGATTAACACCGGGGAGCTGTTTTTT. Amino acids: CASSGPTGSRRINTGELFF.

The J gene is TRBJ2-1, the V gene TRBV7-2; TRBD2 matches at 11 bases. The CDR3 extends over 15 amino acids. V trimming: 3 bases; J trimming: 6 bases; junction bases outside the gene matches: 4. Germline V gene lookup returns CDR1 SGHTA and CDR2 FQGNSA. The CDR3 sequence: CASSFISGRGNEQFF. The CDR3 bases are TGTGCCAGCAGCTTCATTAGCGGGAGGGGCAATGAGCAGTTCTTC.